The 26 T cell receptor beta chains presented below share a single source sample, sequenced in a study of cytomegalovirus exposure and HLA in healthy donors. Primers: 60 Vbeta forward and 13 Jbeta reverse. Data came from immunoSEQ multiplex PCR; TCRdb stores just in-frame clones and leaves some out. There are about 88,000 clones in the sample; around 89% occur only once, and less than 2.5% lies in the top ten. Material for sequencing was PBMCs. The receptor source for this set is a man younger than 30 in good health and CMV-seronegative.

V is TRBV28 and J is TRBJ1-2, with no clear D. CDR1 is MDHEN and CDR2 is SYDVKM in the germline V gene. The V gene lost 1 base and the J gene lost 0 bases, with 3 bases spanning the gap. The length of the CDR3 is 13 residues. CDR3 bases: TGTGCCAGCAGTTTATCGGCTAACTATGGCTACACCTTC. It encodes CASSLSANYGYTF.

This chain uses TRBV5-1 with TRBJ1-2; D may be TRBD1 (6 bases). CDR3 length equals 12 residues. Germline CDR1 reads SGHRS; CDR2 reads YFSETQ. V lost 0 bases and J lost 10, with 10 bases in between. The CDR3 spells CASSLVLGHYTF. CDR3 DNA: TGCGCCAGCAGCTTGGTCTTGGGACACTACACCTTC.

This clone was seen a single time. CDR3 bases: TGTGCCAGCAGACTTACTCCCGGAGGGACAGATACGCAGTATTTT. Translating gives CASRLTPGGTDTQYF. The chain uses TRBV6-5 and TRBJ2-3; perhaps TRBD2 as D (6 bases). The germline CDR1 and CDR2 sequences are MNHEY and SVGAGI. The CDR3 has 15 amino acids. Trimming stripped 6 bases from V and 3 bases from J, with 16 bases between.

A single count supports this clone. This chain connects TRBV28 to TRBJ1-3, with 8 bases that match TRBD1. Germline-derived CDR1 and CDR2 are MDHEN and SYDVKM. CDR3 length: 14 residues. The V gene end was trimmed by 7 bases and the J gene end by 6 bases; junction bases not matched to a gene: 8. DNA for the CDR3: TGTGCCAGCACCCCTGGACAGGGTGAAAACACCATATATTTT. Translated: CASTPGQGENTIYF. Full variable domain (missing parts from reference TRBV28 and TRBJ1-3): DVKVTQSSRYLVKRTGEKVFLECVQDMDHENMFWYRQDPGLGLRLIYFSYDVKMKEKGDIPEGYSVSREKKERFSLILESASTNQTSMYLCASTPGQGENTIYFGEGSWLTVV.

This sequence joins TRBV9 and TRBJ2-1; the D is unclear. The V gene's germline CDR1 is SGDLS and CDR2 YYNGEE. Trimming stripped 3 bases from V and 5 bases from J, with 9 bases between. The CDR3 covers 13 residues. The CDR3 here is CASSATGDNEQFF. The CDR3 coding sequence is TGTGCCAGCAGCGCGACTGGAGACAATGAGCAGTTCTTC.

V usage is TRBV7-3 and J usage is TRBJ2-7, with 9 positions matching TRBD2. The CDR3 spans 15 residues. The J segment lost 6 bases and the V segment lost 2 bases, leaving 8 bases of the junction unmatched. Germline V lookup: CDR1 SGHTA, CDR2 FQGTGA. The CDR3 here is CASSLQAGGLGEQYF. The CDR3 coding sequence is TGTGCCAGCAGCTTACAGGCGGGAGGGCTAGGCGAGCAGTACTTC.

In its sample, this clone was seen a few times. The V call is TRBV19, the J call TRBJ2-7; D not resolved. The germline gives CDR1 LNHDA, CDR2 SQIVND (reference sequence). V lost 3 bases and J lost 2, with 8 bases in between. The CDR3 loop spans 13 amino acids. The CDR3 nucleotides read TGTGCCAGTAGTATGGGCAAGACCTACGAGCAGTACTTC. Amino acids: CASSMGKTYEQYF. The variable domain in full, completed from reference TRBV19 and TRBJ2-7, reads DGGITQSPKYLFRKEGQNVTLSCEQNLNHDAMYWYRQDPGQGLRLIYYSQIVNDFQKGDIAEGYSVSREKKESFPLTVTSAQKNPTAFYLCASSMGKTYEQYFGPGTRLTVT.

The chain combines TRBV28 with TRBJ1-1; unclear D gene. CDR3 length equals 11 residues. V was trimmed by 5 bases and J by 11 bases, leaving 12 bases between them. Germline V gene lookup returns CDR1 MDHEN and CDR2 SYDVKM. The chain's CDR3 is CASSEGERAFF. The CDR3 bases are TGTGCCAGCAGTGAGGGAGAAAGGGCTTTCTTT.

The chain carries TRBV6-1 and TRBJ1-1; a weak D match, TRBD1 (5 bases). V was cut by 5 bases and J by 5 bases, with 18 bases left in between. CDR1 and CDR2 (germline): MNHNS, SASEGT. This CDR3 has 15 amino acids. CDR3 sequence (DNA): TGTGCCAGCAGTAAGAGACAGAACTTTCTGACTGAAGCTTTCTTT. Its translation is CASSKRQNFLTEAFF.

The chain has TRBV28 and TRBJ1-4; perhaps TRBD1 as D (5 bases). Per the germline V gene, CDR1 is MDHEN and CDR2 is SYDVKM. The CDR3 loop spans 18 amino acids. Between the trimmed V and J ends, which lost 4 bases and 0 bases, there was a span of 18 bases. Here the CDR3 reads CASSSGIPTAPTNEKLFF. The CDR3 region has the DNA TGTGCCAGCAGTTCCGGTATCCCGACAGCGCCAACTAATGAAAAACTGTTTTTT.

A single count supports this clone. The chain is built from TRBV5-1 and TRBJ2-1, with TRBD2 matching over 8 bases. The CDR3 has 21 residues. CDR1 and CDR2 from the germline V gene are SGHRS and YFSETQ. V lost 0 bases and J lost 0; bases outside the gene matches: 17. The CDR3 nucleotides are TGCGCCAGCAGCTTGGCCGGGTCTAGCGGGCGTGACTGGAGCTCCTACAATGAGCAGTTCTTC. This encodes CASSLAGSSGRDWSSYNEQFF.

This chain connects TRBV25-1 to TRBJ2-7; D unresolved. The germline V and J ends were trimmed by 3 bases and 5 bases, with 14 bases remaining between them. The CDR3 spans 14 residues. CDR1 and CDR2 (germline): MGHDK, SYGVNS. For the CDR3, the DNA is TGTGCCAGCAGTGATTATAGACGTCGGGACGAGCAGTACTTC. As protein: CASSDYRRRDEQYF.

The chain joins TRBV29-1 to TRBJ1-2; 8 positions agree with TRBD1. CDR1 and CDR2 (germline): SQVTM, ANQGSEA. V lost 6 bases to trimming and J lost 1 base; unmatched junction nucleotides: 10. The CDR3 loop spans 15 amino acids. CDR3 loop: CSVTMGTGLNYGYTF. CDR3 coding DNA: TGCAGCGTGACCATGGGGACAGGCCTTAACTATGGCTACACCTTC.

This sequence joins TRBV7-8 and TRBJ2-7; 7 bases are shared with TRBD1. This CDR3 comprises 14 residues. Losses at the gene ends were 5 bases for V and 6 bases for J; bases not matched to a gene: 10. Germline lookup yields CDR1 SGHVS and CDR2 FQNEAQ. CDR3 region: CASSPTRQGGEQYF. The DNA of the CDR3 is TGTGCCAGCAGCCCGACCAGACAGGGCGGCGAGCAGTACTTC. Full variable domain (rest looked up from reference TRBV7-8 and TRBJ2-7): GAGVSQSPRYKVAKRGQDVALRCDPISGHVSLFWYQQALGQGPEFLTYFQNEAQLDKSGLPSDRFFAERPEGSVSTLKIQRTQQEDSAVYLCASSPTRQGGEQYFGPGTRLTVT.

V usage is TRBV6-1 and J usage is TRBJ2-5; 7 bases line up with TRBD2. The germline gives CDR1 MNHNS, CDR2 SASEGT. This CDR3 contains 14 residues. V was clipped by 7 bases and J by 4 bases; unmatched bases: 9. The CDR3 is CASIGTTARETQYF. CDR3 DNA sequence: TGTGCCAGCATTGGGACTACCGCCCGAGAGACCCAGTACTTC.

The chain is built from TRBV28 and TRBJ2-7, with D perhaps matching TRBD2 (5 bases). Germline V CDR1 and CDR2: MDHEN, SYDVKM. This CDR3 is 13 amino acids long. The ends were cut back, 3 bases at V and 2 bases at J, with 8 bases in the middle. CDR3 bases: TGTGCCAGCAGTTTCCTCGGGGCCTACGAGCAGTACTTC. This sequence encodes CASSFLGAYEQYF.

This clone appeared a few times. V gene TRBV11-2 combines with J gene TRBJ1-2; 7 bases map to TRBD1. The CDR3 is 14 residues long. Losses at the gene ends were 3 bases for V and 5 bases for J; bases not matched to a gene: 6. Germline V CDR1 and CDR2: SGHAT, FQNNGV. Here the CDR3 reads CASSFKGDSYGYTF. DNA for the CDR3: TGTGCCAGCAGCTTTAAAGGGGACAGTTATGGCTACACCTTC.

CDR3 bases: TGTGCCAGCAGCGTAGGAGGGACAGGAGTTTACAATGAGCAGTTCTTC. Its translation is CASSVGGTGVYNEQFF. V is TRBV9 and J is TRBJ2-1; 8 bases agree with TRBD1. Germline loops: CDR1 SGDLS, CDR2 YYNGEE. The V and J ends lost 0 bases and 4 bases, in that order; junction bases with no gene match: 6. CDR3 size: 16 residues.

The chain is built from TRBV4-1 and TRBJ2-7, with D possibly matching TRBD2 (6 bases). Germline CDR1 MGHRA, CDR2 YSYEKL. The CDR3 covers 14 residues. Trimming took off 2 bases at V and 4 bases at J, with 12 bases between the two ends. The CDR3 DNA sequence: TGCGCCAGCAGCCAACCTAGCGTAGGTTACGAGCAGTACTTC. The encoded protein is CASSQPSVGYEQYF.

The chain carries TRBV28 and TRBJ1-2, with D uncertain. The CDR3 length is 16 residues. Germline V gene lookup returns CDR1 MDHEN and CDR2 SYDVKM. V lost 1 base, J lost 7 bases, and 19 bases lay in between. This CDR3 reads CASSLFNIGVGSGYTF. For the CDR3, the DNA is TGTGCCAGCAGTTTATTTAATATCGGGGTAGGGTCTGGCTACACCTTC.

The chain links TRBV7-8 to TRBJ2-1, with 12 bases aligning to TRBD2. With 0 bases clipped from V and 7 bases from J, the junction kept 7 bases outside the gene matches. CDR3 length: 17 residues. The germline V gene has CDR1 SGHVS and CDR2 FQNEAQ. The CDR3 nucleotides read TGTGCCAGCAGCTTAGCTATGACTAGCGGGAGCTGGAATGAGCAGTTCTTC. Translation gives CASSLAMTSGSWNEQFF.

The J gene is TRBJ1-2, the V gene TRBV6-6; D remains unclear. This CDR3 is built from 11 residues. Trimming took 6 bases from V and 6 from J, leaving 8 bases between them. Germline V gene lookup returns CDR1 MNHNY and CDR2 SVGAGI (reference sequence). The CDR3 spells CASSRSDGYTF. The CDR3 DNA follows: TGTGCCAGCAGCCGCAGTGATGGCTACACCTTC.

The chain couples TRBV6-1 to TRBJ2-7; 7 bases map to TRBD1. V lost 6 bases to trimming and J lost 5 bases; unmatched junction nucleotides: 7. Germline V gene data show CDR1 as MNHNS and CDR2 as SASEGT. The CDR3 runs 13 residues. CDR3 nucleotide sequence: TGTGCCAGCAGAGGGGGCGCGTATCACGAGCAGTACTTC. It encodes CASRGGAYHEQYF.

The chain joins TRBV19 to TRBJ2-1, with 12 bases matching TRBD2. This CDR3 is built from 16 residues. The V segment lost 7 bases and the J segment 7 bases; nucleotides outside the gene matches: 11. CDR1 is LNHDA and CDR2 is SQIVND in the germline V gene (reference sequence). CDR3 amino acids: CASKPSSGRAWNEQFF. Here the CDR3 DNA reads TGTGCCAGTAAACCCTCTAGCGGGAGGGCCTGGAATGAGCAGTTCTTC. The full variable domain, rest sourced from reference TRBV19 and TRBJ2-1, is DGGITQSPKYLFRKEGQNVTLSCEQNLNHDAMYWYRQDPGQGLRLIYYSQIVNDFQKGDIAEGYSVSREKKESFPLTVTSAQKNPTAFYLCASKPSSGRAWNEQFFGPGTRLTVL.

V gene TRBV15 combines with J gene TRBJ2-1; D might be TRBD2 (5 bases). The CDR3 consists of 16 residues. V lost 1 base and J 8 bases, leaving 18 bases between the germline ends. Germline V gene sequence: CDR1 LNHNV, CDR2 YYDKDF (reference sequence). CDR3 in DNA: TGTGCCACCAGCAGAGGATCGGTGGGAGCAGCAGATGAGCAGTTCTTC. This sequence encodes CATSRGSVGAADEQFF.

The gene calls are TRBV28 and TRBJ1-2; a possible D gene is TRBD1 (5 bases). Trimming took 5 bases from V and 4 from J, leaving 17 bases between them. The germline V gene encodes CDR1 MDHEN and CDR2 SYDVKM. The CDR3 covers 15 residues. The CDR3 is CASSTPAGLGYGYTF. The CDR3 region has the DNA TGTGCCAGCAGTACGCCGGCAGGGTTAGGCTATGGCTACACCTTC.